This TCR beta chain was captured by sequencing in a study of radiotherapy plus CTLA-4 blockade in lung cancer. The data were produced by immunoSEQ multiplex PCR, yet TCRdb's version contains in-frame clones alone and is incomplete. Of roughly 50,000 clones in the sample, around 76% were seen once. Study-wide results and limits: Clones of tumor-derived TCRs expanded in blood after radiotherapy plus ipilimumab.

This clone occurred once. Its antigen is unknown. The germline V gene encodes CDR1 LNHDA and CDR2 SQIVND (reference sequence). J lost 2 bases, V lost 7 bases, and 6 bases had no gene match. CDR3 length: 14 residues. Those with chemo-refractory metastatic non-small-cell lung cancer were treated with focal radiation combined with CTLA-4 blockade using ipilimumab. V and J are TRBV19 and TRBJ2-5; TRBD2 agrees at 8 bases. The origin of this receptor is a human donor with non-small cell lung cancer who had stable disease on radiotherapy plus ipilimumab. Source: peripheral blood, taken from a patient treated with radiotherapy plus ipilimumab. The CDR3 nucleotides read TGTGCCAGTAACCCGGGGGGGCCTCAAGAGACCCAGTACTTC. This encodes CASNPGGPQETQYF.